Listed below are T cell receptor beta chains from one sample, sequenced in a study of blood T cell repertoires in COVID-19. TCRdb's table, derived via immunoSEQ multiplex PCR, lists solely in-frame clones and lacks some. The sample consists of fewer than 300,000 clones, about 68% of them appearing once. Material: peripheral blood. All receptors come from a woman older than 75 with acute or convalescent COVID-19. Both conserved end residues are trimmed from each CDR3. The size of a clone is reported for some rows only, either as once, few or many, or as a class for expanded clones.

TRBV7-9	TRBJ1-2	12	NA	ASSLVAGEYGYT
TRBV5-4	TRBJ1-6	14	few	ASSLEGGLYNSPLH
TRBV4-3	TRBJ2-7	13	few	ASSQDWGRVYEQY
TRBV3-1/TRBV3-2	TRBJ2-7	15	NA	ASSQDIRSGNSYEQY
TRBV6-5	TRBJ1-1	14	NA	ASSYHATTGNTEAF
TRBV6-5	TRBJ2-2	12	NA	ASSGITKTGELF
TRBV27	TRBJ2-1	10	NA	ASSSPLREQF
TRBV2	TRBJ1-1	10	NA	ASKGEAVRAF
TRBV5-6	TRBJ2-1	13	NA	ASSRDWGSYNEQF
TRBV9	TRBJ2-1	13	NA	ASSVGLAGVHEQF
TRBV6-1	TRBJ1-4	13	NA	ASSEDSLGNEKLF
TRBV25-1	TRBJ1-3	14	NA	ASSKDRDYSGNTIY
TRBV6-5	TRBJ1-2	12	NA	ASSSQGLDYGYT
TRBV5-1	TRBJ2-7	11	NA	ASTPGGLYEQY
TRBV27	TRBJ2-2	15	NA	ASSPHRVGGATGELF
TRBV5-1	TRBJ1-1	12	NA	ASSLGQGATEAF
TRBV7-9	TRBJ1-1	14	few	ASSPGQLSRNTEAF
TRBV27	TRBJ1-5	13	few	ASSRTSGVGQPQH
TRBV28	TRBJ1-5	15	NA	ASSSFWTGRGNQPQH
TRBV7-8	TRBJ2-2	12	NA	ASSFKAGAGELF
TRBV5-1	TRBJ1-1	12	NA	ASSLETGGTEAF
TRBV24-1	TRBJ2-2	11	NA	ATRDTNTGELF
TRBV7-9	TRBJ2-1	13	NA	ASSPPLAGNNEQF
TRBV5-6	TRBJ2-2	13	NA	ASSPWGGASGELF
TRBV3-1/TRBV3-2	TRBJ2-5	13	NA	ASSQSGGAPETQY
TRBV19	TRBJ1-4	13	NA	ASSDFGTGREKLF
TRBV7-2	TRBJ2-4	13	NA	ASSSSGQYKNIQY
TRBV5-1	TRBJ2-5	14	NA	ASSLSVRGRGETQY
TRBV4-1	TRBJ1-1	14	NA	ASSQGPRGRNTEAF
TRBV25-1	TRBJ2-7	12	few	ASSESGQRYEQY
TRBV3-1/TRBV3-2	TRBJ2-7	14	NA	ASSQKGLADDYEQY
TRBV21-1	TRBJ1-4	14	NA	ASSKWGQQTNEKLF
TRBV19	TRBJ2-2	15	NA	ASSRNLRVGDTGELF
TRBV5-4	TRBJ1-1	11	NA	ASSERWSTEAF
TRBV18	TRBJ1-6	12	NA	ASSTTGTNSPLH
TRBV29-1	TRBJ2-1	12	NA	SAETSGSTYLQF
TRBV5-1	TRBJ1-1	12	NA	ASSRGGMNTEAF
TRBV9	TRBJ1-5	13	NA	ASSVGLSSNQPQH
TRBV4-2	TRBJ2-5	16	NA	ASSQNIPAGVYQETQY
TRBV2	TRBJ1-5	13	NA	ASSRTGGPGQPQH
TRBV14	TRBJ2-2	14	NA	ASSQVTRWNTGELF
TRBV2	TRBJ2-1	8	NA	ASGINEQF
TRBV6-4	TRBJ1-2	12	NA	ASSDSRQIKGYT
TRBV4-1	TRBJ1-5	12	once	ASSQDRVGQPQH
TRBV6-5	TRBJ2-7	13	few	ASSIGTRDSYEQY
TRBV18	TRBJ1-2	13	once	ASSPQDRVEIGYT
TRBV20-1	TRBJ2-2	13	NA	SASRSRGSTGELF
TRBV28	TRBJ1-6	13	once	ASSRRGLNNSPLH
TRBV12-3/TRBV12-4	TRBJ2-1	10	NA	ASRGGERGQF
TRBV5-4	TRBJ2-1	12	NA	ASSPGQRNNEQF
TRBV19	TRBJ1-2	11	NA	ASSETGLYGYT
TRBV29-1	TRBJ2-2	12	NA	SGRTGLNTGELF
TRBV6-1	TRBJ1-4	11	few	ASSQAQGEKLF
TRBV5-1	TRBJ1-6	11	NA	ASTEGGYSPLH
TRBV3-1/TRBV3-2	TRBJ1-4	11	NA	ASRPDSNEKLF
TRBV7-2	TRBJ1-2	13	NA	ASSPKIVTGIGYT
TRBV5-4	TRBJ1-2	11	NA	ASSLSWAYGYT
TRBV28	TRBJ1-4	11	few	AISGTGYEKLF
TRBV5-1	TRBJ2-7	13	NA	ASSINSRTGGEQY
TRBV18	TRBJ1-3	13	NA	ASSPQGSAGNTIY